This record concerns one TCR beta chain sequence. Its specificity is not known. The sample belongs to a study of brain T cells in children with intractable seizures. Study-wide results and limits: Pre-surgery blood may have been undersampled, hiding some clones. Viral specificity was inferred only from CDR3 similarity; HCMV serostatus was unknown.

Only in-frame clones appear in the TCRdb table, and some are missing; sequencing was by immunoSEQ multiplex PCR. The sample consists of under 400,000 clones, about 93% of them appearing once. CDR1 and CDR2 (germline): MGHDK, SYGVNS. Trimming took off 6 bases at V and 5 bases at J, with 13 bases between the two ends. The CDR3 covers 13 residues. Time point here: blood from clinic visit 5 months post-surgery; TSC patient then seizure free. Sequencing was limited to surgery cases with top T cell transcript signatures in brain tissue. V is TRBV25-1 and J is TRBJ1-2, with D perhaps matching TRBD1 (6 bases). The origin of this receptor is a boy younger than two with tuberous sclerosis and intractable seizures. Sequencing used peripheral blood, obtained roughly 5 months after surgery. The CDR3 DNA is TGTGCCAGCAGGGGCGGACAGTCTTATGGCTACACCTTC. As protein: CASRGGQSYGYTF.